A selection of T cell receptor beta chains follows, all from one sample in a study of blood T cell repertoires in COVID-19. Clones were read by immunoSEQ multiplex PCR, and TCRdb kept only the in-frame ones, dropping some. The sample has a few hundred thousand clones, approximately 87% seen once. Specimen: peripheral blood. The receptor set was obtained from a man in his sixties who had recovered from COVID-19. The CDR3 runs from the conserved cysteine through the conserved F or W. A D gene is named only where the DNA matches it firmly. The listing skips clone size in some rows; elsewhere it reads once, few, many or a size class.

j_gene,d_gene,v_gene,abundance,CDR3nt,CDR3aa
TRBJ2-4,.,TRBV6-6,.,TGTGCCAGCAGTTACCCCGTAGCCAAAAACATTCAGTACTTC,CASSYPVAKNIQYF
TRBJ2-3,TRBD2,TRBV7-2,.,TGTGCCAGCAGCTTAGAAACAGCGGGGGGGCCCGGAGATACGCAGTATTTT,CASSLETAGGPGDTQYF
TRBJ1-4,TRBD1,TRBV28,.,TGTGCCAGCAGTGGAGACAGGGGGCGTCTGGAAAAACTGTTTTTT,CASSGDRGRLEKLFF
TRBJ1-6,.,TRBV15,once,TGTGCCACCAGCAGAGATCAGAGTGGAGTTTCACCCCTCCACTTT,CATSRDQSGVSPLHF
TRBJ1-4,.,TRBV13,.,TGTGCCAGCAGCGGCGGGGTTCTTAATGAAAAACTGTTTTTT,CASSGGVLNEKLFF
TRBJ1-5,.,TRBV30,.,TGTGCCTGGAACGGGGACAATCAGCCCCAGCATTTT,CAWNGDNQPQHF
TRBJ2-3,.,TRBV19,.,TGTGCCAGTAGTTTCCGTGGGGCGACTAGCACAGATACGCAGTATTTT,CASSFRGATSTDTQYF
TRBJ2-5,TRBD2,TRBV30,.,TGTGCCTGGAGTGCGGCTAGCGGGAGCTCTACGGAGACCCAGTACTTC,CAWSAASGSSTETQYF
TRBJ2-6,.,TRBV11-1,.,TGTGCCAGCAGCGTAGCCTGGGCAACTGGGGCCAACGTCCTGACTTTC,CASSVAWATGANVLTF
TRBJ1-3,.,TRBV19,.,TGTGCCAGTAGTGTATTGGGTGACAGCAGCTCTGGAAACACCATATATTTT,CASSVLGDSSSGNTIYF
TRBJ1-6,.,TRBV4-2,once,TGTGCCAGCAGCCAAGACACCACAACAGGGTCGGCTAATTCACCCCTCCACTTT,CASSQDTTTGSANSPLHF
TRBJ1-5,TRBD1,TRBV19,few,TGTGCCAGTAGTGGCCGGGACAGGGGATTTAATCAGCCCCAGCATTTT,CASSGRDRGFNQPQHF
TRBJ2-7,TRBD2,TRBV5-1,.,TGCGCCAGCAGCCCGGGAGGAAAGTCCTACGAGCAGTACTTC,CASSPGGKSYEQYF
TRBJ2-1,TRBD2,TRBV24-1,.,TGTGCCACCAGTGACGGACTAGTATCCTACAATGAGCAGTTCTTC,CATSDGLVSYNEQFF
TRBJ1-4,TRBD1,TRBV2,.,TGTGCCAGCAGTGAAGACGGGACAGGGCTCCGAGGTATGGAGTTTTTT,CASSEDGTGLRGMEFF
TRBJ2-3,.,TRBV5-1,.,TGCGCCAGCAGCTTGGGGGACACTCAGCGAGATACGCAGTATTTT,CASSLGDTQRDTQYF
TRBJ2-3,.,TRBV18,.,TGTGCCAGCTCACCGGAGTGGGCAGGGTCTGGGGATACGCAGTATTTT,CASSPEWAGSGDTQYF
TRBJ1-3,.,TRBV30,.,TGTGCCTGGAGTGGACAAGAATCCTACTCTGGAAACACCATATATTTT,CAWSGQESYSGNTIYF
TRBJ1-4,.,TRBV28,.,TGTGCCAGCAGTTCCCGGGGGGCAGGTGAAAAACTGTTTTTT,CASSSRGAGEKLFF
TRBJ1-2,TRBD1,TRBV19,.,TGTGCCACCTCGGACAGGGGAACTAACTATGGCTACACCTTC,CATSDRGTNYGYTF
TRBJ1-1,.,TRBV9,.,TGTGCCAGCAGCCCTTGGGGGCAGAACACTGAAGCTTTCTTT,CASSPWGQNTEAFF
TRBJ1-1,.,TRBV28,.,TGTGCCACCATGGGAGGGTTGACTGAAGCTTTCTTT,CATMGGLTEAFF
TRBJ2-2,TRBD2,TRBV30,.,TGTGCCTGGACCTCCATGATTGTAGCGGGAAACACCGGGGAGCTGTTTTTT,CAWTSMIVAGNTGELFF
TRBJ2-1,.,TRBV5-4,once,TGTGCCAGCACCCCTGGGAGTGGGGGCAGGTACAATGAGCAGTTCTTC,CASTPGSGGRYNEQFF